This TCR beta chain was obtained from a study of beta chain features in type 1 diabetes. Study-level information: Over all samples combined, fewer than 140,000,000 sorted cells were examined. General study results and limits: High-TCR-expressing cells could be over-represented by cDNA sequencing.

cDNA synthesis used the whole RNA isolate, giving expressed TCRB sequences. A few million reads were obtained on average from naive, central memory and regulatory T cell samples. Profiled with immunoSEQ multiplex PCR; TCRdb holds only in-frame clones, not every one. The sample contains fewer than 650,000 clones, 15% to 19% of which appear only once. Of note for this clone: Its antigen is undetermined.

It was via CD45RO/CCR7/CD25/CD127/CD95/CD27 that CD4+ naive, central memory, regulatory and stem cell-like memory cells were sorted. Sequenced material: naive CD4+ T cells from blood. The sequence was obtained from a man younger than 35 in good health.

The CDR3 here is CASSPGTGARTDTQYF. The DNA of the CDR3 is TGTGCCAGCAGCCCCGGGACAGGGGCTCGCACAGATACGCAGTATTTT. This sequence joins TRBV7-2 and TRBJ2-3, with 10 bases fitting TRBD1. V was clipped by 5 bases and J by 1 base; unmatched bases: 6. Germline V gene lookup returns CDR1 SGHTA and CDR2 FQGNSA. The CDR3 is 16 residues long.